In this sample, the clone carrying this TCR beta chain turned up a few times. This record comes from a study of blood T cell repertoires in COVID-19. Study-level information: Collection of acute and convalescent COVID-19 samples took place in the United States, Italy and Spain.

Here immunoSEQ multiplex PCR was the method, and the copy in TCRdb shows in-frame clones only, minus some. Of 200,000 to 300,000 clones in the sample, just over 85% were seen once. Germline CDR1 and CDR2: LGHDT and YNNKEL (reference sequence). Trimming shortened V by 2 bases and J by 8 bases, and 15 bases separated the two germline ends. The CDR3 consists of 14 residues. V gene TRBV3-1 (or the pseudogene TRBV3-2) combines with J gene TRBJ1-2; TRBD1 is a possible D gene (6 bases). Material for sequencing was peripheral blood. This clonotype was sampled from an elderly man with acute or convalescent COVID-19. As DNA, the CDR3 is TGTGCCAGCAGCCAAAGAGACAGGAACGAGGGCTACACCTTC. Its protein is CASSQRDRNEGYTF.